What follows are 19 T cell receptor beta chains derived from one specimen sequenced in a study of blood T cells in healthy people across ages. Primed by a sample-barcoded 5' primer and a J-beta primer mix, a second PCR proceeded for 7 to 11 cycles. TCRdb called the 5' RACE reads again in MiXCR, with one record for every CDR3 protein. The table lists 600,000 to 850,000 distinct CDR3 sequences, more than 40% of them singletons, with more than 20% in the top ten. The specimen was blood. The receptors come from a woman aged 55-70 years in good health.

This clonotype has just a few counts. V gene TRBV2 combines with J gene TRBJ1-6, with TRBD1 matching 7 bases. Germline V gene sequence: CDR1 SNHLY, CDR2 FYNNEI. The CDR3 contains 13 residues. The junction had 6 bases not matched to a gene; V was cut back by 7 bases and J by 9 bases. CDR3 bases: TGTGCCAGCAAGGGGACAGTCAGTTCACCCCTCCACTTT. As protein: CASKGTVSSPLHF.

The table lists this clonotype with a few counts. The CDR3 loop reads CASGTGPYEQYF. CDR3 DNA sequence: TGTGCCAGCGGTACAGGGCCCTACGAGCAGTACTTC. The chain couples TRBV6-2 or TRBV6-3 to TRBJ2-7; the D gene is possibly TRBD1 (6 bases). CDR1 is MNHEY, CDR2 SVGEGT, per germline. The CDR3 sequence is 12 residues long. V lost 8 bases and J 2 bases, leaving 10 bases between the germline ends.

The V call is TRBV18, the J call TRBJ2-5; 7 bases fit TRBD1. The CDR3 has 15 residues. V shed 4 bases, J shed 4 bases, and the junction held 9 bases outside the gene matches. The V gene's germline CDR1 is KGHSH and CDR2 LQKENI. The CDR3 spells CASSLGTDKGETQYF. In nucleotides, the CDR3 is TGTGCCAGCTCACTTGGGACAGATAAGGGAGAGACCCAGTACTTC.

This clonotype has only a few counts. CDR3 residues: CASSQVQGGSTDTQYF. The CDR3 DNA is TGCGCCAGCAGCCAAGTTCAAGGGGGTTCCACAGATACGCAGTATTTT. The chain joins TRBV4-3 to TRBJ2-3; a possible D gene is TRBD1 (6 bases). V lost 1 base and J 2 bases, leaving 13 bases between the germline ends. Germline CDR1 is LGHNA and CDR2 is YSLEER. The CDR3 is 16 residues long.

DNA of the CDR3: TGTGCCAGCAGCCAGGGGACGGGCAATGAGCAGTACTTC. It specifies CASSQGTGNEQYF. This chain joins TRBV14 and TRBJ2-7; D possibly matches TRBD1 or TRBD2 (5 bases each). The V and J ends lost 3 bases and 7 bases respectively, with 13 bases between them. This CDR3 comprises 13 residues. Germline CDR1 and CDR2: SGHDN and FVKESK. The full variable domain, completed using reference TRBV14 and TRBJ2-7, is EAGVTQFPSHSVIEKGQTVTLRCDPISGHDNLYWYRRVMGKEIKFLLHFVKESKQDESGMPNNRFLAERTGGTYSTLKVQPAELEDSGVYFCASSQGTGNEQYFGPGTRLTVT.

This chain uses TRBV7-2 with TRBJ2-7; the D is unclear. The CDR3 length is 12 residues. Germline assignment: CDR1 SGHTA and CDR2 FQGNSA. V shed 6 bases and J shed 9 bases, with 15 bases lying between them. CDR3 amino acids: CASREVSAGQYF. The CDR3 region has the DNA TGTGCCAGCAGGGAAGTCAGTGCTGGGCAGTACTTC.

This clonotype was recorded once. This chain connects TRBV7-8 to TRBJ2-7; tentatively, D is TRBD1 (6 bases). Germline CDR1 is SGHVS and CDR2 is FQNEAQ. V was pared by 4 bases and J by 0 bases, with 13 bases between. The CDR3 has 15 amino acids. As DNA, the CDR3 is TGTGCCAGCAGCTCGGGACACATGAGCTCCTACGAGCAGTACTTC. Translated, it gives CASSSGHMSSYEQYF.

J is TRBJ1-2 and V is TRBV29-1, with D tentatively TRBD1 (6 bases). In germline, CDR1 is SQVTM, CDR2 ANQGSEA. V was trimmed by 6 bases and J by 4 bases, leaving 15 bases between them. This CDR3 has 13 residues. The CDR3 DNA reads TGCAGCGTCACCCAGGGGCTTATCTATGGCTACACCTTC. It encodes CSVTQGLIYGYTF.

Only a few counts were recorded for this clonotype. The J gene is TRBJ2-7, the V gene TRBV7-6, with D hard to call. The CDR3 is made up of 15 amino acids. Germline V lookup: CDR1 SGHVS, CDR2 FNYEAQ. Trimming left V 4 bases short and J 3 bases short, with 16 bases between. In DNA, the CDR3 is TGTGCCAGCAGCTCGATCGGGTCTTACGACTACGAGCAGTACTTC. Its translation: CASSSIGSYDYEQYF.

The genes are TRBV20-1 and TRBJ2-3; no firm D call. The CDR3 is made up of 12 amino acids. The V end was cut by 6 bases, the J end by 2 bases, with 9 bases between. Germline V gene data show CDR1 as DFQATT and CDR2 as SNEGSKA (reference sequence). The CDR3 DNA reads TGCAGTGCCAGTTTTCACACAGATACGCAGTATTTT. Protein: CSASFHTDTQYF.

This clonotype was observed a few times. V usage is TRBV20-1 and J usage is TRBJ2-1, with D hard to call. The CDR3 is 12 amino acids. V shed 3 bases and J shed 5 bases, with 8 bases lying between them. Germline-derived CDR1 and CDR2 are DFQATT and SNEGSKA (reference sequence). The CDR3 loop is CSASLVHNEQFF. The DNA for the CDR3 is TGCAGTGCTAGCTTAGTACACAATGAGCAGTTCTTC.

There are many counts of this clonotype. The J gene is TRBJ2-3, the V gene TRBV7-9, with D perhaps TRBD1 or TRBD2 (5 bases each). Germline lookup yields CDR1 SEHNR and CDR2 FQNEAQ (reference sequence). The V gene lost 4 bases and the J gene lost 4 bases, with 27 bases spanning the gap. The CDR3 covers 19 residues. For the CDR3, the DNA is TGTGCCAGCAGCTCGACCCGGGGCCGTGGGGCCTCCAGGCCAGATACGCAGTATTTT. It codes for CASSSTRGRGASRPDTQYF.

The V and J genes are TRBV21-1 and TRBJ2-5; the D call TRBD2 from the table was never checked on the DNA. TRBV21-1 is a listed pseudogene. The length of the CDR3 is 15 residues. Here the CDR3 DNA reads TGTGCCAGCATCCCCCCAGCGGGGGGTCAAGAGACCCAGTACTTC. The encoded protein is CASIPPAGGQETQYF.

The CDR3 bases are TGTGCCAGCGGCCTAACTTGGGACTCACACTACAATGAGCAGTACTTC. As protein: CASGLTWDSHYNEQYF. The chain uses TRBV11-3 and TRBJ2-1; D is perhaps TRBD2 (6 bases). Matching the DNA end better, TRBJ2-7 makes the J call doubtful. CDR3 length: 16 amino acids. From germline, CDR1 is SGHNT and CDR2 YENEEA.

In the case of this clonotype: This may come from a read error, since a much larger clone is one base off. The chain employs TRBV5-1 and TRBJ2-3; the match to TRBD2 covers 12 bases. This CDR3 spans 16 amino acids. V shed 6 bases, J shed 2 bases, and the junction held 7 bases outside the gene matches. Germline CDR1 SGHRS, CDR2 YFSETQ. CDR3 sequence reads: CASTSGRAQSTDTQYF. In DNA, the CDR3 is TGCGCCAGCACTAGCGGGAGGGCCCAATCCACAGATACGCAGTATTTT.

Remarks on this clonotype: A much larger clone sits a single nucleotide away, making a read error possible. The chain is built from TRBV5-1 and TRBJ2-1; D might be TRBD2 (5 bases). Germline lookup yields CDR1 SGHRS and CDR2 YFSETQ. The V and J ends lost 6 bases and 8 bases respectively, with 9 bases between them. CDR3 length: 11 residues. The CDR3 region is CASKGEDEQFF. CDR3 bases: TGCGCCAGCAAGGGAGAGGATGAGCAGTTCTTC.

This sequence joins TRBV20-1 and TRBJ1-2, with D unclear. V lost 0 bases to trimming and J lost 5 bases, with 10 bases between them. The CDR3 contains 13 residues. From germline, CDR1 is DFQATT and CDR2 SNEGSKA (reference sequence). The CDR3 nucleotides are TGCAGTGCTAGAGACAGTTGGGAATATGGCTACACCTTC. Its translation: CSARDSWEYGYTF.

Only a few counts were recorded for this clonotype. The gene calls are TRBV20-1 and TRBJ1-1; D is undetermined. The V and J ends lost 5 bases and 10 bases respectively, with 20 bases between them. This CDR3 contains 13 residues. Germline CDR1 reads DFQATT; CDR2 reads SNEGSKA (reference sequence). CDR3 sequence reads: CSASPRSGRGAFF. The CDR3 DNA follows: TGCAGTGCTTCTCCCAGGTCTGGACGAGGAGCTTTCTTT.

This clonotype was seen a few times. CDR3 sequence (DNA): TGTGCCAGCAGTGAAATCACAGCCACAGAGACCCAGTACTTC. It yields the protein CASSEITATETQYF. The genes are TRBV2 and TRBJ2-5; D gene unclear. This CDR3 spans 14 amino acids. Germline V CDR1 and CDR2: SNHLY, FYNNEI. V shed 2 bases and J shed 4 bases, with 11 bases lying between them. The full variable domain, rest sourced from reference TRBV2 and TRBJ2-5, is EPEVTQTPSHQVTQMGQEVILRCVPISNHLYFYWYRQILGQKVEFLVSFYNNEISEKSEIFDDQFSVERPDGSNFTLKIRSTKLEDSAMYFCASSEITATETQYFGPGTRLLVL.